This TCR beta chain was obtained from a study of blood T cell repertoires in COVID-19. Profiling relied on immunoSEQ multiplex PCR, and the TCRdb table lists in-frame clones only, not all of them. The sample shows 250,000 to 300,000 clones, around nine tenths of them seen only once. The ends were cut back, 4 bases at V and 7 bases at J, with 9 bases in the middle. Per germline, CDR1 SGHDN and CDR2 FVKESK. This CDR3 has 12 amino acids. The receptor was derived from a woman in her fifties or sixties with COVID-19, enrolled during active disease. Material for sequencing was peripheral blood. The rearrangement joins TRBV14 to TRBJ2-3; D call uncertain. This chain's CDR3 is CASSRPEYTQYF. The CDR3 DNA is TGTGCCAGCAGCCGTCCGGAGTATACGCAGTATTTT.